The 10 T cell receptor beta chains reported below all come from one sample, sequenced in a study of PD-L1 blockade in urothelial cancer. TCRdb's table, derived via immunoSEQ multiplex PCR, lists solely in-frame clones and lacks some. The sample lists 35,000 or so clones, approximately 34% seen once, with more than 8.5% in the top ten. Sequenced here: tumor tissue, sampled before atezolizumab (anti-PD-L1) treatment. These receptors all come from a man between 60 and 70 years old with urothelial cancer.

The V gene is TRBV7-6, the J gene TRBJ2-7, with 7 bases aligning to TRBD1. This CDR3 has 14 amino acids. Germline-derived CDR1 and CDR2 are SGHVS and FNYEAQ. J was trimmed by 4 bases and V by 5 bases; bases with no gene match: 8. The DNA of the CDR3 is TGTGCCAGCAGCCCCGGGACAGAGACATACGAGCAGTACTTC. This sequence encodes CASSPGTETYEQYF.

The V call is TRBV10-2, the J call TRBJ2-1; 10 nucleotides agree with TRBD2. This CDR3 comprises 14 residues. The germline CDR1 and CDR2 sequences are WSHSY and SAAADI. Unmatched junction bases numbered 4, after V lost 4 bases and J lost 7 bases. The CDR3 DNA reads as TGCGCCAGCAGTGCTAGCGGGAGTCCGAATGAGCAGTTCTTC. Translated: CASSASGSPNEQFF.

The V call is TRBV7-7, the J call TRBJ2-7; 9 positions match TRBD2. V lost 1 base, J lost 6 bases, and 4 bases stayed unmatched. The CDR3 totals 14 residues. The germline V gene encodes CDR1 SSHAT and CDR2 FNYEAQ (reference sequence). CDR3 DNA: TGTGCCAGCAGCTTAGTAGCGGGAGCGGCCGAGCAGTACTTC. It is translated as CASSLVAGAAEQYF.

The chain links TRBV25-1 to TRBJ2-2; D not certain. The ends were cut back, 8 bases at V and 8 bases at J, with 24 bases in the middle. This CDR3 is built from 16 residues. Germline values: CDR1 MGHDK, CDR2 SYGVNS. The CDR3, as DNA: TGTGCCAGCGCACCCTTGGCAGGCCTCCTTAGGGGGGAGCTGTTTTTT. Protein product: CASAPLAGLLRGELFF. Complete variable domain (other parts from reference TRBV25-1 and TRBJ2-2): EADIYQTPRYLVIGTGKKITLECSQTMGHDKMYWYQQDPGMELHLIHYSYGVNSTEKGDLSSESTVSRIRTEHFPLTLESARPSHTSQYLCASAPLAGLLRGELFFGEGSRLTVL.

This clone was detected a few times. The chain joins TRBV9 to TRBJ1-2; tentative D call: TRBD1 (6 bases). This CDR3 spans 13 amino acids. CDR1 and CDR2 (germline): SGDLS, YYNGEE. V lost 4 bases to trimming and J lost 8 bases, with 15 bases between them. The CDR3 DNA reads TGTGCCAGCAGCCGAGAACAGGGAGGGGGCTACACCTTC. Translation: CASSREQGGGYTF. Filled out from reference TRBV9 and TRBJ1-2, the complete variable domain reads DSGVTQTPKHLITATGQRVTLRCSPRSGDLSVYWYQQSLDQGLQFLIQYYNGEERAKGNILERFSAQQFPDLHSELNLSSLELGDSALYFCASSREQGGGYTFGSGTRLTVV.

This clone was detected only once. The chain recombines TRBV10-2 with TRBJ2-7; TRBD2 matches at 12 bases. Unmatched junction bases numbered 6, after V lost 10 bases and J lost 2 bases. Germline assignment: CDR1 WSHSY and CDR2 SAAADI. This CDR3 comprises 14 residues. The CDR3 reads CATSLAGGPYEQYF. CDR3 nucleotide sequence: TGCGCCACCTCACTAGCGGGGGGCCCCTACGAGCAGTACTTC.

The chain combines TRBV6-7 with TRBJ1-5; no definite D call. TRBV6-7 is an open reading frame, and its role is uncertain. The germline V and J ends were trimmed by 5 bases and 3 bases, with 8 bases remaining between them. This CDR3 spans 13 amino acids. DNA of the CDR3: TGTGCCAGCAGTCGGTGGGACAATCAGCCCCAGCATTTT. It translates to CASSRWDNQPQHF.

The chain links TRBV18 to TRBJ1-2, with D unresolved. From germline, CDR1 is KGHSH and CDR2 LQKENI. This CDR3 comprises 12 residues. Trimming took 5 bases from V and 5 from J, leaving 9 bases between them. CDR3 in amino acids: CASSTDRYGYTF. The CDR3 region has the DNA TGTGCCAGCTCAACTGACCGTTATGGCTACACCTTC.

This clone was seen a few times. This rearrangement joins TRBV6-8 to TRBJ2-3, with TRBD2 matching 10 bases. Germline V CDR1 and CDR2: MNHGY, SAAAGT. This CDR3 has 16 residues. J was trimmed by 2 bases and V by 10 bases; bases with no gene match: 12. CDR3 in DNA: TGTGCCATCACCTCTCAAGCGGGGGGGACCACAGATACGCAGTATTTT. It encodes CAITSQAGGTTDTQYF.

This chain connects TRBV6-8 to TRBJ2-2; TRBD1 matches at 8 bases. Germline V gene sequence: CDR1 MNHGY, CDR2 SAAAGT. The length of the CDR3 is 14 residues. Losses at the gene ends were 10 bases for V and 5 bases for J; bases not matched to a gene: 9. The CDR3 spells CATSGQGATGELFF. The CDR3 DNA is TGTGCCACCTCTGGTCAGGGGGCTACCGGGGAGCTGTTTTTT.